This is a list of T cell receptor beta chains from one sample in a study of OX40 agonist ivuxolimab in advanced cancers. Produced via immunoSEQ multiplex PCR; TCRdb's table is partial and in-frame only. Among about 52,000 clones listed, about 90% were seen once. The material sequenced was CD4+ or CD8+ T cells sorted from blood, taken in a trial of the OX40 agonist ivuxolimab. These receptors were obtained from an adult with an advanced solid tumor such as melanoma, head and neck, liver or kidney cancer. Each CDR3 is given with its conserved first and last residue. The order of the fields is J gene, clone size, V gene, D gene, CDR3 protein, CDR3 DNA. D genes are given only for firm matches. Not every row has a clone size; where given, it reads once, few, many or a size class.

>TRBJ1-5|.|TRBV30|.
CAWSQGMGPQHF
TGTGCCTGGAGTCAGGGGATGGGGCCCCAGCATTTT
>TRBJ1-6|.|TRBV19|.
CASSIEPQQGSSSPLHF
TGTGCCAGTAGTATAGAACCCCAACAGGGAAGTAGTTCACCCCTCCACTTT
>TRBJ2-5|.|TRBV5-1|TRBD1
CASSYRGQGETQYF
TGCGCCAGCAGCTACAGGGGACAGGGTGAGACCCAGTACTTC
>TRBJ1-6|.|TRBV4-1|TRBD1
CASSQDGQGYSPLHF
TGCGCCAGCAGCCAAGATGGACAGGGGTATTCACCCCTCCACTTT
>TRBJ1-5|once|TRBV7-9|.
CASSLEGQPQHF
TGTGCCAGCAGCTTAGAGGGCCAGCCCCAGCATTTT
>TRBJ1-1|.|TRBV7-9|TRBD1
CASSLLQGLNTEAFF
TGTGCCAGCAGCTTACTACAGGGGTTGAACACTGAAGCTTTCTTT
>TRBJ1-1|.|TRBV18|TRBD1
CASSPDQGANTEAFF
TGTGCCAGCTCACCTGACCAGGGGGCGAACACTGAAGCTTTCTTT
>TRBJ1-1|.|TRBV2|.
CASSGTFIGTEAFF
TGTGCCAGCAGTGGGACTTTTATTGGGACTGAAGCTTTCTTT
>TRBJ2-7|.|TRBV29-1|.
CSVEEALGVDGRSSYEQYF
TGCAGCGTTGAAGAGGCTTTGGGGGTCGACGGACGAAGCTCCTACGAGCAGTACTTC
>TRBJ1-5|.|TRBV7-8|.
CASSLGGRFNQPQHF
TGTGCCAGCAGCTTGGGGGGACGGTTCAATCAGCCCCAGCATTTT
>TRBJ1-1|.|TRBV10-3|TRBD1
CATLQGGEGLTEAFF
TGTGCCACCCTTCAGGGGGGAGAGGGACTCACTGAAGCTTTCTTT
>TRBJ1-5|.|TRBV6-5|.
CASSYSRGDDQPQHF
TGTGCCAGCAGTTACTCGAGAGGGGACGATCAGCCCCAGCATTTT
>TRBJ1-2|few|TRBV2|.
CASRPRQTSNYGYTF
TGTGCCAGCAGACCTAGACAGACCTCTAACTATGGCTACACCTTC
>TRBJ1-1|.|TRBV6-1|.
CASSMQDGNTEAFF
TGTGCCAGCAGCATGCAGGACGGGAACACTGAAGCTTTCTTT
>TRBJ1-1|.|TRBV7-8|TRBD1
CASSLQGVITEAFF
TGTGCCAGCAGCCTACAGGGGGTAATCACTGAAGCTTTCTTT
>TRBJ2-2|.|TRBV12-5|.
CASGPGWTTNTGELFF
TGTGCTAGTGGCCCTGGATGGACCACGAACACCGGGGAGCTGTTTTTT
>TRBJ2-3|.|TRBV10-3|.
CAMGENTDTQYF
TGTGCCATGGGAGAGAACACAGATACGCAGTATTTT
>TRBJ1-5|.|TRBV7-6|.
CASSLDAGQATGNQPQHF
TGTGCCAGCAGCTTAGACGCGGGACAAGCTACGGGCAATCAGCCCCAGCATTTT
>TRBJ1-5|.|TRBV7-6|.
CASSLGTASNQPQHF
TGTGCCAGCAGCTTGGGGACGGCTAGCAATCAGCCCCAGCATTTT